These 22 T cell receptor beta chains came from one sample sequenced in a study of blood T cell repertoires in COVID-19. The protocol was immunoSEQ multiplex PCR, while the TCRdb copy is restricted to in-frame clones and leaves out a portion. The table shows some 220,000 clones, with less than 85% occurring only once. Sequenced sample: peripheral blood. These receptors were obtained from a woman aged 70-85 years with acute or convalescent COVID-19.

This chain joins TRBV15 and TRBJ2-2; no reliable D call. Trimming pared 3 bases from V and 3 bases from J, leaving 5 bases between. Germline V gene sequence: CDR1 LNHNV, CDR2 YYDKDF (reference sequence). This CDR3 comprises 13 residues. This CDR3 reads CATSSQYTGELFF. The CDR3 DNA follows: TGTGCCACCAGCAGCCAGTACACCGGGGAGCTGTTTTTT.

V usage is TRBV5-4 and J usage is TRBJ1-1, with 7 bases that match TRBD1. CDR3 length equals 16 residues. The germline gives CDR1 SGHNT, CDR2 YYREEE (reference sequence). V lost 3 bases, J lost 0 bases, and 8 bases stayed unmatched. CDR3 amino acids: CASSSGTELMNTEAFF. The CDR3 nucleotides are TGTGCCAGCAGCTCGGGGACAGAACTTATGAACACTGAAGCTTTCTTT.

This rearrangement joins TRBV10-2 to TRBJ1-1; 7 nucleotides align to TRBD1. CDR3 length equals 16 residues. Germline trimming cut 3 bases from V and 0 bases from J; bases unmatched to any gene: 7. CDR1 and CDR2 (germline): WSHSY, SAAADI. The DNA of the CDR3 is TGCGCCAGCAGTGATTGGACAGGTGAGATGAACACTGAAGCTTTCTTT. Amino acids: CASSDWTGEMNTEAFF.

A few counts support this clone. V is TRBV11-3 and J is TRBJ2-1; 15 bases are a match to TRBD2. Per germline, CDR1 SGHNT and CDR2 YENEEA. The CDR3 has 16 residues. The ends lost 1 base at V and 10 bases at J; junction bases unmatched: 5. CDR3 loop: CASSLGTSGGDVEQFF. In DNA, the CDR3 is TGTGCCAGCAGCTTAGGGACTAGCGGGGGGGATGTAGAGCAGTTCTTC.

The V and J genes are TRBV30 and TRBJ2-2, with 9 positions matching TRBD1. CDR1 GTSNPN and CDR2 SVGIG come from the germline V gene (reference sequence). CDR3 length: 14 amino acids. J was trimmed by 5 bases and V by 5 bases; bases with no gene match: 6. The DNA for the CDR3 is TGTGCCTGGGGGTACAGGGGGCGGACCGGGGAGCTGTTTTTT. Residues: CAWGYRGRTGELFF.

Details on this clone: Compared with germline, one end of the junction differs, possibly owing to a read error. This same CDR3 is encoded by further DNA sequences in the sample. The chain links TRBV19 to TRBJ1-6, with a possible D match to TRBD1 (5 bases). This CDR3 comprises 13 residues. Per germline, CDR1 LNHDA and CDR2 SQIVND (reference sequence). For the CDR3, the DNA is TGCGCCAGTGCCCAGGGAGGGAATTCACCCCTCCACTTT. It codes for CASAQGGNSPLHF.

The chain employs TRBV12-5 and TRBJ2-5, with a weak D call TRBD2 (6 bases). This CDR3 spans 13 amino acids. Trimming removed 7 bases at V and 6 bases at J, with 15 bases between. The germline CDR1 and CDR2 sequences are LGHNT and FRNRAP. CDR3 residues: CASVGVGRKTQYF. Written as DNA, the CDR3 is TGTGCTAGTGTCGGGGTTGGGAGGAAGACCCAGTACTTC. The full variable domain, with the rest looked up from reference TRBV12-5 and TRBJ2-5, is DARVTQTPRHKVTEMGQEVTMRCQPILGHNTVFWYRQTMMQGLELLAYFRNRAPLDDSGMPKDRFSAEMPDATLATLKIQPSEPRDSAVYFCASVGVGRKTQYFGPGTRLLVL.

This clone was observed once. The chain is built from TRBV7-2 and TRBJ1-2; unclear D gene. V was clipped by 5 bases and J by 4 bases, with 14 bases between them. CDR3 size: 14 residues. Germline loops: CDR1 SGHTA, CDR2 FQGNSA. The DNA of the CDR3 is TGTGCCAGCAGCCGTGAGACAAGCTTCTATGGCTACACCTTC. Protein sequence: CASSRETSFYGYTF.

V usage is TRBV5-6 and J usage is TRBJ2-5; TRBD1 matches at 8 bases. This CDR3 contains 14 residues. V shed 4 bases, J shed 5 bases, and the junction held 7 bases outside the gene matches. Looked up from germline, CDR1 is SGHDT and CDR2 is YYEEEE. Here the CDR3 reads CASSRPDRVETQYF. CDR3 nucleotides: TGTGCCAGCAGCCGTCCGGACAGGGTGGAGACCCAGTACTTC.

This clone was picked up one time. The J gene is TRBJ1-2, the V gene TRBV5-1; no reliable D call. The CDR3 is 15 amino acids. Trimming took 0 bases from V and 4 from J, leaving 13 bases between them. The germline CDR1 and CDR2 sequences are SGHRS and YFSETQ. The DNA for the CDR3 is TGCGCCAGCAGCTTGGTCCGCCGGGCGGGCTATGGCTACACCTTC. It specifies CASSLVRRAGYGYTF.

This chain joins TRBV6-6 and TRBJ2-7, with 7 bases lining up with TRBD1. The germline CDR1 and CDR2 sequences are MNHNY and SVGAGI (reference sequence). V was pared by 6 bases and J by 3 bases, with 11 bases of the junction left unmatched. The CDR3 has 15 amino acids. This CDR3 reads CASRGQLVGVYEQYF. In nucleotides, the CDR3 is TGTGCCAGCAGGGGACAGCTCGTCGGGGTCTACGAGCAGTACTTC.

V gene TRBV5-5 combines with J gene TRBJ1-2, with 7 bases lining up with TRBD1. CDR1 and CDR2 from the germline V gene are SGHKS and YYEKEE (reference sequence). V shed 7 bases, J shed 8 bases, and the junction held 17 bases outside the gene matches. The CDR3 sequence is 15 residues long. CDR3 region: CASAPSDSPRGGYTF. DNA for the CDR3: TGTGCCAGCGCCCCCTCGGATTCCCCCAGGGGGGGCTACACCTTC. Full variable domain (remainder filled in from reference TRBV5-5 and TRBJ1-2): DAGVTQSPTHLIKTRGQQVTLRCSPISGHKSVSWYQQVLGQGPQFIFQYYEKEERGRGNFPDRFSARQFPNYSSELNVNALLLGDSALYLCASAPSDSPRGGYTFGSGTRLTVV.

This chain links TRBV18 with TRBJ2-4; 7 nucleotides agree with TRBD2. This CDR3 comprises 14 residues. The germline V gene encodes CDR1 KGHSH and CDR2 LQKENI. The ends lost 1 base at V and 5 bases at J; junction bases unmatched: 2. The CDR3 nucleotides read TGTGCCAGCTCACCACAGGCGGGGGAAAACATTCAGTACTTC. This translates into CASSPQAGENIQYF. Using reference TRBV18 and TRBJ2-4 for the parts outside the CDR3, the full variable domain is NAGVMQNPRHLVRRRGQEARLRCSPMKGHSHVYWYRQLPEEGLKFMVYLQKENIIDESGMPKERFSAEFPKEGPSILRIQQVVRGDSAAYFCASSPQAGENIQYFGAGTRLSVL.

This clone was observed a few times. This chain uses TRBV19 with TRBJ2-3, with 8 bases aligning to TRBD2. The CDR3 contains 14 residues. After removal of 6 bases from V and 8 bases from J, the junction contained 10 bases not matched to a gene. CDR1 is LNHDA and CDR2 is SQIVND in the germline V gene (reference sequence). The CDR3 nucleotides are TGTGCCAGTAGCCCCCTAAGGACTAGCCTTACGCAGTATTTT. The encoded protein is CASSPLRTSLTQYF.

V and J are TRBV19 and TRBJ2-2; the D gene is possibly TRBD2 (5 bases). The CDR3 is made up of 15 amino acids. Deletions cut 6 bases from V and 0 bases from J, with 11 bases between. Germline loops: CDR1 LNHDA, CDR2 SQIVND (reference sequence). The CDR3 DNA is TGTGCCAGTAGAGTGAGGGCGCCGAACACCGGGGAGCTGTTTTTT. This translates into CASRVRAPNTGELFF.

The chain is built from TRBV23-1 and TRBJ2-5, with 7 bases lining up with TRBD1. TRBV23-1 is an open reading frame whose function is uncertain. V trimming: 7 bases; J trimming: 3 bases; junction bases outside the gene matches: 2. The CDR3 spans 12 residues. CDR3 protein: CASTTGEETQYF. DNA of the CDR3: TGCGCCAGCACCACAGGGGAAGAGACCCAGTACTTC.

The gene calls are TRBV4-2 and TRBJ1-1; 9 bases align to TRBD1. CDR1 and CDR2 from the germline V gene are LGHNA and YNFKEQ. This CDR3 is 18 amino acids long. J was trimmed by 4 bases and V by 3 bases; bases with no gene match: 15. The CDR3 reads CASSHPPGTGKLGTEAFF. The CDR3 coding sequence is TGTGCCAGCAGCCATCCTCCTGGGACAGGGAAACTTGGCACTGAAGCTTTCTTT.

In its sample, this clone was seen a few times. This chain joins TRBV21-1 and TRBJ1-2. TRBV21-1 is tagged as a pseudogene. CDR3 length: 12 amino acids. In DNA, the CDR3 is TGTGCCAGCAGCAAAGAATTGAGTGGCTACACCTTC. It codes for CASSKELSGYTF.

CDR3 sequence reads: CSAAGGRGTDTQYF. DNA for the CDR3: TGCAGCGCCGCAGGGGGCAGGGGCACAGATACGCAGTATTTT. V and J are TRBV29-1 and TRBJ2-3; 8 bases fit TRBD1. The CDR3 totals 14 residues. Germline lookup yields CDR1 SQVTM and CDR2 ANQGSEA. V lost 7 bases and J lost 1; bases outside the gene matches: 7.

The chain has TRBV5-1 and TRBJ2-3; 8 positions agree with TRBD2. Per the germline V gene, CDR1 is SGHRS and CDR2 is YFSETQ. With V trimmed by 4 bases and J by 3 bases, 10 bases remained unmatched. The CDR3 runs 16 residues. The CDR3 reads CASSINGGAPTDTQYF. DNA of the CDR3: TGCGCCAGCAGCATAAACGGGGGGGCGCCGACAGATACGCAGTATTTT. The whole variable domain, filled in from reference TRBV5-1 and TRBJ2-3, reads KAGVTQTPRYLIKTRGQQVTLSCSPISGHRSVSWYQQTPGQGLQFLFEYFSETQRNKGNFPGRFSGRQFSNSRSEMNVSTLELGDSALYLCASSINGGAPTDTQYFGPGTRLTVL.

The chain couples TRBV4-3 to TRBJ2-4, with 8 nucleotides matching TRBD1. This CDR3 contains 16 residues. Germline CDR1 is LGHNA and CDR2 is YSLEER. V dropped 0 bases and J dropped 5; count of bases not matched to a gene: 6. CDR3 amino acids: CASSQELGQGQNIQYF. CDR3 nucleotide sequence: TGCGCCAGCAGCCAAGAACTCGGACAGGGACAAAACATTCAGTACTTC.

J is TRBJ1-2 and V is TRBV18; D call uncertain. V gave up 3 bases and J gave up 2 bases, with 16 bases separating them. Germline CDR1 KGHSH, CDR2 LQKENI. The CDR3 has 16 residues. The CDR3 nucleotides are TGTGCCAGCTCACCGGTTTCACAGTCAACGAACTATGGCTACACCTTC. Protein product: CASSPVSQSTNYGYTF.